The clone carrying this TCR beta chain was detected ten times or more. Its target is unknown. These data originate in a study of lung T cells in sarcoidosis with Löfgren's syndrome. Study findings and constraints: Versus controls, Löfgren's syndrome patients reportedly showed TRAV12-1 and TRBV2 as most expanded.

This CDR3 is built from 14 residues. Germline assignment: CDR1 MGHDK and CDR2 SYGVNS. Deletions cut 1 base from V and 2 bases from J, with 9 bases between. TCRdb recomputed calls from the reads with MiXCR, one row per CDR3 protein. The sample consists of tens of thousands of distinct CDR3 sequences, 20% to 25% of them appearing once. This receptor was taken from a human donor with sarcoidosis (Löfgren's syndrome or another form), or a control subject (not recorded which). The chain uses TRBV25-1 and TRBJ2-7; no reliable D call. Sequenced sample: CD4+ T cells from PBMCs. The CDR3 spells CASSESAEAYEQYF. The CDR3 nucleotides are TGTGCCAGCAGTGAATCCGCAGAAGCCTACGAGCAGTACTTC.